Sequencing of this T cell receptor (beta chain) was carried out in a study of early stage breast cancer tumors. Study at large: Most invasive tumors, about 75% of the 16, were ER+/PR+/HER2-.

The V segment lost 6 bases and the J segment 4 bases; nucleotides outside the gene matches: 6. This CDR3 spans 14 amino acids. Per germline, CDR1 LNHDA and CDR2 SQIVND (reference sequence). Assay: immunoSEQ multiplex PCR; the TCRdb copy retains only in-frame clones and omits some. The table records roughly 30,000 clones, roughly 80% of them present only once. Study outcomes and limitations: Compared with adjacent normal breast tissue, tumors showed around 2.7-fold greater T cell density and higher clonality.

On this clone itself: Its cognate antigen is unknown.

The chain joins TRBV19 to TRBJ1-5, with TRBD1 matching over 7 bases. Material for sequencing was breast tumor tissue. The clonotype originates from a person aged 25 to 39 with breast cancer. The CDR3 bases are TGTGCCAGTAGATTCCAGGGGGAAAATCAGCCCCAGCATTTT. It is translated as CASRFQGENQPQHF.